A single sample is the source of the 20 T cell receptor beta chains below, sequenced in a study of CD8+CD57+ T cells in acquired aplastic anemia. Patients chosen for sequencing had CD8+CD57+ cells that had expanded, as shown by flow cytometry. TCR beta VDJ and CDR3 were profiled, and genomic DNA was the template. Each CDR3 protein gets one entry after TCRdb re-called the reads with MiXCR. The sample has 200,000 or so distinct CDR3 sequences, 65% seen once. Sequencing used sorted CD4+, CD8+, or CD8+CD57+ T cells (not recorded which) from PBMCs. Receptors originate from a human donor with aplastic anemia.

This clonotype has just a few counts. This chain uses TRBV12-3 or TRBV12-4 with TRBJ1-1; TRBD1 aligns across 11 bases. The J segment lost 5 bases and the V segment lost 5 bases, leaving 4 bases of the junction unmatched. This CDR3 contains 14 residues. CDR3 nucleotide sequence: TGTGCCAGCAGTGGACAGGGGGCGATTACTGAAGCTTTCTTT. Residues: CASSGQGAITEAFF.

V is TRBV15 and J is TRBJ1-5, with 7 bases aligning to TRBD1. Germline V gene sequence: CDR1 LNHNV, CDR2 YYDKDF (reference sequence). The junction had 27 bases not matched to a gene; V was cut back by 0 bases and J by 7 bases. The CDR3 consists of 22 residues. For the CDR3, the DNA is TGTGCCACCAGCAGAGATTCCCCTTGGATCGGACAGGTGTTTGGGTCGAAGCAGCCCCAGCATTTT. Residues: CATSRDSPWIGQVFGSKQPQHF.

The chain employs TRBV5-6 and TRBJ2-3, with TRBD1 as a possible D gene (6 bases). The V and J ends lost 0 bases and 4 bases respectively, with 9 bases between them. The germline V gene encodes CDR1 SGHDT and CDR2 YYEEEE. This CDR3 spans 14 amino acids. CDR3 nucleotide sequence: TGTGCCAGCAGCTTGGGGGGGCTGCCAGATACGCAGTATTTT. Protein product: CASSLGGLPDTQYF.

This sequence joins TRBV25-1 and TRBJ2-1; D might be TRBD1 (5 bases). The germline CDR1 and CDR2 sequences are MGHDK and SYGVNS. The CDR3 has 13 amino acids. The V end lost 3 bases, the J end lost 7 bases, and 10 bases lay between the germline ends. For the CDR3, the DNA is TGTGCCAGCAGTGATGCAGGGAAAAATGAGCAGTTCTTC. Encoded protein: CASSDAGKNEQFF. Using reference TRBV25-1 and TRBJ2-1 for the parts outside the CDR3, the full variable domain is EADIYQTPRYLVIGTGKKITLECSQTMGHDKMYWYQQDPGMELHLIHYSYGVNSTEKGDLSSESTVSRIRTEHFPLTLESARPSHTSQYLCASSDAGKNEQFFGPGTRLTVL.

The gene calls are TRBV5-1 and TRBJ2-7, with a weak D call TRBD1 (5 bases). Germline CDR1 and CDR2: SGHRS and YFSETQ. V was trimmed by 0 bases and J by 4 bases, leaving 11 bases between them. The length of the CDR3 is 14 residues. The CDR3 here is CASSLGMGPYEQYF. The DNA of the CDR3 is TGCGCCAGCAGCTTGGGCATGGGGCCTTACGAGCAGTACTTC.

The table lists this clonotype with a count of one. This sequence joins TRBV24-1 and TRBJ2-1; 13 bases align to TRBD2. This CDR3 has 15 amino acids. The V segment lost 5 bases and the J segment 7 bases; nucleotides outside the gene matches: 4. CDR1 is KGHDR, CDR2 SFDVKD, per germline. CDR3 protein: CATSGWGLAGNEQFF. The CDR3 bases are TGTGCCACCAGTGGCTGGGGACTAGCGGGAAATGAGCAGTTCTTC.

Written as DNA, the CDR3 is TGTGCCAGCAGCTTAGATCTGGGCCCTGGGGCCAACGTCCTGACTTTC. This gives the protein CASSLDLGPGANVLTF. The rearrangement uses TRBV11-2 and TRBJ2-6; D is unresolved. Germline-derived CDR1 and CDR2 are SGHAT and FQNNGV. V dropped 0 bases and J dropped 2 bases, with 8 bases sitting between them. The CDR3 has 16 residues.

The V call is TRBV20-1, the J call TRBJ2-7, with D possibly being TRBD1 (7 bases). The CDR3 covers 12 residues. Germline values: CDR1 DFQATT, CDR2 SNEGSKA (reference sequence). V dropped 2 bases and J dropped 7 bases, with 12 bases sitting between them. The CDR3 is CSARMTGREQYF. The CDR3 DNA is TGCAGTGCTAGAATGACAGGGAGGGAGCAGTACTTC.

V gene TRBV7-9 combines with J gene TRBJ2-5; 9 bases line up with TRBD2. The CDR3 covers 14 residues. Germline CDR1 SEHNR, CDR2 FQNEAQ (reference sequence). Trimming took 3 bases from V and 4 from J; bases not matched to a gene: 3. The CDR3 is CASSFAGGAETQYF. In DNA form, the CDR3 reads TGTGCCAGCAGCTTCGCGGGGGGGGCAGAGACCCAGTACTTC.

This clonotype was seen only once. The CDR3 protein is CSARVGYSYEQYF. CDR3 in DNA: TGCAGTGCTAGAGTGGGCTACTCCTACGAGCAGTACTTC. This chain joins TRBV20-1 and TRBJ2-7; D gene uncertain. Germline V lookup: CDR1 DFQATT, CDR2 SNEGSKA (reference sequence). This CDR3 is built from 13 residues. The ends were cut back, 1 base at V and 0 bases at J, with 7 bases in the middle.

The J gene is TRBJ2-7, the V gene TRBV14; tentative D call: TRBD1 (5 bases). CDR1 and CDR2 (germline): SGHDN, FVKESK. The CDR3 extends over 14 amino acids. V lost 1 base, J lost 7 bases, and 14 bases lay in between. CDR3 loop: CASSQVLGPTEQYF. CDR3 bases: TGTGCCAGCAGCCAAGTGCTGGGGCCTACAGAGCAGTACTTC.

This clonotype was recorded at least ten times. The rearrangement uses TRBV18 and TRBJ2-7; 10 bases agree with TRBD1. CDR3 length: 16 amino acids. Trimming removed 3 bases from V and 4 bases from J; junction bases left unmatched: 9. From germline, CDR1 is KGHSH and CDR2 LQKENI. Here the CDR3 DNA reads TGTGCCAGCTCACCCGGAACCGGGACAGGGGTTTACGAGCAGTACTTC. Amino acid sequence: CASSPGTGTGVYEQYF.

The CDR3 DNA reads TGTGCCAGCAGCTTAGCTAAGGGGGTAGATCAGTTCTTC. As protein: CASSLAKGVDQFF. The chain recombines TRBV7-9 with TRBJ2-1; possibly TRBD1 for D (6 bases). Germline lookup yields CDR1 SEHNR and CDR2 FQNEAQ (reference sequence). The V end was cut by 0 bases, the J end by 13 bases, with 13 bases between. The CDR3 consists of 13 residues. The variable domain in full, completed from reference TRBV7-9 and TRBJ2-1, reads DTGVSQNPRHKITKRGQNVTFRCDPISEHNRLYWYRQTLGQGPEFLTYFQNEAQLEKSRLLSDRFSAERPKGSFSTLEIQRTEQGDSAMYLCASSLAKGVDQFFGPGTRLTVL.

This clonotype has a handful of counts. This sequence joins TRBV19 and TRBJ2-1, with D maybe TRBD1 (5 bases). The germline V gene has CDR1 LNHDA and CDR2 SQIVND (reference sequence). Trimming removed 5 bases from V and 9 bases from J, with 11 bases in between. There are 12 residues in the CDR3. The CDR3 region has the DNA TGTGCCAGTAGTGCGACAGTAGGTGAGCAGTTCTTC. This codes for CASSATVGEQFF.

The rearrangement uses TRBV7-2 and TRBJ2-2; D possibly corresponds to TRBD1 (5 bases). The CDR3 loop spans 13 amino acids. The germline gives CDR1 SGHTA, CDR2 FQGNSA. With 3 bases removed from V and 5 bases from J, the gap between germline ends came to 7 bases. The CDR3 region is CASSFQGTGELFF. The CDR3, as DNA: TGTGCCAGCAGCTTTCAGGGTACCGGGGAGCTGTTTTTT. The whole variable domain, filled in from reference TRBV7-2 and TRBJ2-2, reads GAGVSQSPSNKVTEKGKDVELRCDPISGHTALYWYRQSLGQGLEFLIYFQGNSAPDKSGLPSDRFSAERTGGSVSTLTIQRTQQEDSAVYLCASSFQGTGELFFGEGSRLTVL.

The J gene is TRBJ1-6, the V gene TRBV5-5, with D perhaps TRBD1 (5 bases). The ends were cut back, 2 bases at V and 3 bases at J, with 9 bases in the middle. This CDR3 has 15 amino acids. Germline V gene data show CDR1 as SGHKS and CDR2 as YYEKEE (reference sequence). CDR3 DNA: TGTGCCAGCAGCTTCCAGGGAGACTATAATTCACCCCTCCACTTT. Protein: CASSFQGDYNSPLHF.

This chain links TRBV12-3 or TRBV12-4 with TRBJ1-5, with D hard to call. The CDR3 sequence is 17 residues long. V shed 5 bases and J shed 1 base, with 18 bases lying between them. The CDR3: CASSPPHNMRSNQPQHF. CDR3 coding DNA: TGTGCCAGCAGTCCGCCCCATAACATGAGGAGCAATCAGCCCCAGCATTTT.

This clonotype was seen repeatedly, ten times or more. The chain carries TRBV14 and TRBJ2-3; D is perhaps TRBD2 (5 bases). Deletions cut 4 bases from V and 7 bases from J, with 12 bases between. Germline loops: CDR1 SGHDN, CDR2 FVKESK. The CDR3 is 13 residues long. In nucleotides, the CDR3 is TGTGCCAGCAGCCTAGAATCTAGCAATACGCAGTATTTT. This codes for CASSLESSNTQYF.

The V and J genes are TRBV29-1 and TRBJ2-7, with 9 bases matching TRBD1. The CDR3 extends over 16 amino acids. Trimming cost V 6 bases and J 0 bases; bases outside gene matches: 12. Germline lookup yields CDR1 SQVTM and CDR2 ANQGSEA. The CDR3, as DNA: TGCAGCGTCCTAAGCACCGGGACAGGGAGCTCCTACGAGCAGTACTTC. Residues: CSVLSTGTGSSYEQYF.

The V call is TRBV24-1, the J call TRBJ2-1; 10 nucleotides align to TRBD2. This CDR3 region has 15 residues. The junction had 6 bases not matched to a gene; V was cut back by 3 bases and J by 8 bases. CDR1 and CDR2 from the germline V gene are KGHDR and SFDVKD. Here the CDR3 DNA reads TGTGCCACCAGTGATGAGCGGGAGGGGCGGTATGAGCAGTTCTTC. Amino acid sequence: CATSDEREGRYEQFF.